Each of the 11 T cell receptor beta chains below was sequenced from the same sample in a study of blood T cell repertoires in COVID-19 (dated by TCRdb to about 2020). Receptor amplification or capture employed the immunoSEQ multiplex PCR assay. As stored in TCRdb, this immuneACCESS dataset retains in-frame rearrangements with V and J assigned. A fraction of the clones does not appear; measured against another copy, unresolved V genes explain less than half of the discrepancy, and the remainder lacks a known reason. The sample table shows approximately 70,000 clones, and 80% are seen once. Around a sixth of the sample goes to the ten largest clones. Source material: peripheral blood. These receptor sequences come from a man between 65 and 85 years old who had recovered from COVID-19.

This chain connects TRBV19 to TRBJ1-1; 7 bases match TRBD1. This CDR3 comprises 14 residues. Germline assignment: CDR1 LNHDA and CDR2 SQIVND (reference sequence). Trimming at V came to 3 bases and at J to 1 base, leaving 2 bases not matched to a gene. DNA for the CDR3: TGTGCCAGTAGTATGAACAGGGGGAACACTGAAGCTTTCTTT. Its translation: CASSMNRGNTEAFF.

This clone was seen only once. The chain has TRBV15 and TRBJ2-7, with D possibly being TRBD1 (5 bases). CDR1 is LNHNV, CDR2 YYDKDF, per germline (reference sequence). V was clipped by 0 bases and J by 0 bases, with 12 bases between them. This CDR3 has 16 amino acids. Written as DNA, the CDR3 is TGTGCCACCAGCAGAGATCGCACAGGAGCCTCCTACGAGCAGTACTTC. Protein: CATSRDRTGASYEQYF.

The gene calls are TRBV5-4 and TRBJ2-1, with no clear D. The CDR3 runs 13 residues. Germline values: CDR1 SGHNT, CDR2 YYREEE (reference sequence). The V end lost 0 bases, the J end lost 9 bases, and 10 bases lay between the germline ends. CDR3 sequence (DNA): TGTGCCAGCAGCTTGGCCGGCTCGGGTGAGCAGTTCTTC. Amino acids: CASSLAGSGEQFF.

This clone was picked up one time. The J gene is TRBJ2-7, the V gene TRBV27; weak D call: TRBD2 (6 bases). The V and J ends lost 5 bases and 0 bases respectively, with 20 bases between them. The germline V gene encodes CDR1 MNHEY and CDR2 SMNVEV (reference sequence). The CDR3 length is 17 residues. The DNA of the CDR3 is TGTGCCAGCAGTCCCCGTGGAAGCGGGCCCCTCTCCTACGAGCAGTACTTC. It is translated as CASSPRGSGPLSYEQYF.

The chain employs TRBV24-1 and TRBJ2-3; 11 nucleotides agree with TRBD2. CDR1 and CDR2 (germline): KGHDR, SFDVKD. This CDR3 contains 16 residues. V lost 4 bases and J lost 3; bases outside the gene matches: 5. Here the CDR3 DNA reads TGTGCCACCAGTGACGCGGGACTAGCGGAGACAGATACGCAGTATTTT. Its translation is CATSDAGLAETDTQYF.

The CDR3 protein is CASSLTSARTDTQYF. CDR3 in DNA: TGCGCCAGCAGCCTAACTAGCGCACGCACAGATACGCAGTATTTT. This sequence joins TRBV5-1 and TRBJ2-3; TRBD2 matches at 7 bases. The length of the CDR3 is 15 residues. Trimming took 4 bases from V and 1 from J; bases not matched to a gene: 6. CDR1 is SGHRS, CDR2 YFSETQ, per germline.

The gene calls are TRBV5-1 and TRBJ2-2; 8 nucleotides match TRBD2. Looked up from germline, CDR1 is SGHRS and CDR2 is YFSETQ. CDR3 length: 14 amino acids. Trimming at V came to 4 bases and at J to 5 bases, leaving 4 bases not matched to a gene. CDR3 region: CASSTGLETGELFF. CDR3 in DNA: TGCGCCAGCAGCACGGGACTAGAGACCGGGGAGCTGTTTTTT.

The genes are TRBV6-4 and TRBJ1-1, with 7 bases identical to TRBD1. CDR3 length: 16 amino acids. CDR1 and CDR2 from the germline V gene are MRHNA and SNTAGT. V lost 5 bases and J lost 3; bases outside the gene matches: 12. The DNA of the CDR3 is TGTGCCAGCAGTAAGACAGGGACCCGGAGGGACACTGAAGCTTTCTTT. It yields the protein CASSKTGTRRDTEAFF.

This clone was detected once. CDR3 region: CASSRGLGTEAFF. Here the CDR3 DNA reads TGTGCCAGCAGCAGGGGTCTGGGAACTGAAGCTTTCTTT. The chain recombines TRBV9 with TRBJ1-1; weak D call: TRBD1 (5 bases). Germline V gene lookup returns CDR1 SGDLS and CDR2 YYNGEE. The V end lost 4 bases, the J end lost 5 bases, and 12 bases lay between the germline ends. CDR3 length: 13 residues.

This clone was recorded only once. The V and J genes are TRBV30 and TRBJ1-4; 8 positions agree with TRBD1. From germline, CDR1 is GTSNPN and CDR2 SVGIG (reference sequence). The CDR3 totals 14 residues. Trimming cost V 2 bases and J 4 bases; bases outside gene matches: 3. The CDR3 region is CAWSQTGVNEKLFF. The CDR3 DNA is TGTGCCTGGAGTCAGACAGGGGTTAATGAAAAACTGTTTTTT.

The genes are TRBV6-5 and TRBJ2-5; 9 bases are a match to TRBD1. The CDR3 sequence is 16 residues long. V dropped 2 bases and J dropped 4; count of bases not matched to a gene: 8. Germline CDR1 and CDR2: MNHEY and SVGAGI. CDR3 nucleotide sequence: TGTGCCAGCAGTTACACAAACAGGGGGCACGGAGAGACCCAGTACTTC. Translating it yields CASSYTNRGHGETQYF.